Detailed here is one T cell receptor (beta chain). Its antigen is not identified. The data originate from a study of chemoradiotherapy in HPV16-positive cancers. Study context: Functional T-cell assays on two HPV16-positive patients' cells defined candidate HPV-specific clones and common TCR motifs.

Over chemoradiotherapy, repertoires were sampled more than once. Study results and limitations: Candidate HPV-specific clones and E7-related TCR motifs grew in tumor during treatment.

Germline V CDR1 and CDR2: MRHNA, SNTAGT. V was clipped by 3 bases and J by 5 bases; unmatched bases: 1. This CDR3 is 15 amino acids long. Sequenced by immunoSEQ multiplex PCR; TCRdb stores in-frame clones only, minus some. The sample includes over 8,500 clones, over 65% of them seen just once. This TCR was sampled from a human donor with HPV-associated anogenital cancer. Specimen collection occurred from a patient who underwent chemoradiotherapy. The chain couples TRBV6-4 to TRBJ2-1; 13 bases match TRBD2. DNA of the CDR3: TGTGCCAGCAGTGAAGGGACTAGCGGGAACAATGAGCAGTTCTTC. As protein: CASSEGTSGNNEQFF.